The clone carrying this T cell receptor beta chain was counted at least ten times. The data belong to a study of T cells after yellow fever vaccination. Conversion of TCR transcripts into cDNA relied on 5'RACE template switching, which added a universal primer site and UMIs. TCRdb ran MiXCR on the 5' RACE reads and lists one entry per CDR3 protein. The sample shows 400,000 or so distinct CDR3 sequences, around a tenth of them seen only once. With 4 bases clipped from V and 1 base from J, the junction kept 8 bases outside the gene matches. Looked up from germline, CDR1 is KGHSH and CDR2 is LQKENI. The CDR3 is 17 amino acids.

This chain links TRBV18 with TRBJ2-3; 10 bases are shared with TRBD2. The sequence derives from a man aged 18-30 years who received the YFV17D yellow fever vaccine. The sequencing here drew on PBMCs, taken on the day of the first yellow fever vaccination. The CDR3 protein is CASSRGGLAEGTDTQYF. As DNA, the CDR3 is TGTGCCAGCTCACGAGGCGGACTAGCGGAGGGCACAGATACGCAGTATTTT.